This T cell receptor beta chain was identified in a study of cytomegalovirus exposure and HLA in healthy donors. Points from the study as a whole: A list of more than 150 TCR beta chains associated with cytomegalovirus was given. TCR beta sequences reportedly predicted most subjects' HLA-A and HLA-B alleles accurately.

The PCR made use of 60 Vbeta and 13 Jbeta primers. Assay used: immunoSEQ multiplex PCR; TCRdb lists only in-frame clones, some missing. The sample yields 200,000 to 250,000 clones, under 70% seen once. In regard to this clone: The antigen remains unidentified.

J gave up 3 bases and V 2 bases, and 8 bases lay outside the gene matches. This CDR3 spans 16 amino acids. The germline V gene encodes CDR1 SGHTS and CDR2 YDEGEE. The receptor was isolated from a man in his forties or fifties in good health and CMV-seropositive. Specimen: PBMCs. The chain recombines TRBV5-8 with TRBJ2-7; the match to TRBD1 covers 10 bases. The CDR3: CASSFLGQGGNYEQYF. The CDR3 DNA sequence: TGTGCCAGCAGCTTTTTAGGACAGGGGGGGAACTACGAGCAGTACTTC. Using reference TRBV5-8 and TRBJ2-7 for the parts outside the CDR3, the full variable domain is EAGVTQSPTHLIKTRGQQATLRCSPISGHTSVYWYQQALGLGLQFLLWYDEGEERNRGNFPPRFSGRQFPNYSSELNVNALELEDSALYLCASSFLGQGGNYEQYFGPGTRLTVT.